Listed here are 9 T cell receptor beta chains from one sample, sequenced in a study of cytomegalovirus exposure and HLA in healthy donors. The PCR had 60 Vbeta and 13 Jbeta primers. Profiled with immunoSEQ multiplex PCR; TCRdb holds only in-frame clones, not every one. The data show 150,000 to 250,000 clones, around three quarters seen once. The sample comprised PBMCs. All receptors derive from a man younger than 45 in good health and CMV-seronegative.

The chain combines TRBV2 with TRBJ2-7; 11 nucleotides match TRBD1. Looked up from germline, CDR1 is SNHLY and CDR2 is FYNNEI. This CDR3 spans 14 amino acids. Trimming took 5 bases from V and 3 from J; bases not matched to a gene: 3. In nucleotides, the CDR3 is TGTGCCAGCAGTTGGACAGGGGGCTTCTACGAGCAGTACTTC. Translating gives CASSWTGGFYEQYF. Supplemented by reference TRBV2 and TRBJ2-7, the full variable domain reads EPEVTQTPSHQVTQMGQEVILRCVPISNHLYFYWYRQILGQKVEFLVSFYNNEISEKSEIFDDQFSVERPDGSNFTLKIRSTKLEDSAMYFCASSWTGGFYEQYFGPGTRLTVT.

The chain links TRBV5-4 to TRBJ2-2; maybe TRBD2 (6 bases). Trimming stripped 4 bases from V and 0 bases from J, with 10 bases between. The CDR3 loop spans 15 amino acids. Per germline, CDR1 SGHNT and CDR2 YYREEE (reference sequence). For the CDR3, the DNA is TGTGCCAGCAGCCCTCTAGCGTCGAACACCGGGGAGCTGTTTTTT. Translating gives CASSPLASNTGELFF.

The rearrangement uses TRBV29-1 and TRBJ1-5, with TRBD1 matching 8 bases. Trimming took 5 bases from V and 4 from J; bases not matched to a gene: 4. The V gene's germline CDR1 is SQVTM and CDR2 ANQGSEA. This CDR3 spans 13 amino acids. This chain's CDR3 is CSVSGGLNQPQHF. The DNA of the CDR3 is TGCAGCGTTTCAGGGGGCCTTAATCAGCCCCAGCATTTT.

The chain couples TRBV6-4 to TRBJ2-2, with D perhaps TRBD2 (5 bases). Trimming took 2 bases from V and 1 from J, leaving 5 bases between them. The germline V gene encodes CDR1 MRHNA and CDR2 SNTAGT. This CDR3 spans 14 amino acids. CDR3 residues: CASSDGRNTGELFF. Here the CDR3 DNA reads TGTGCCAGCAGTGACGGGAGGAACACCGGGGAGCTGTTTTTT.

There are a few counts of this clone. This chain uses TRBV28 with TRBJ2-5; the match to TRBD1 covers 7 bases. V lost 8 bases to trimming and J lost 1 base; unmatched junction nucleotides: 10. There are 15 residues in the CDR3. From germline, CDR1 is MDHEN and CDR2 SYDVKM. CDR3 loop: CASYPLGTVQETQYF. The CDR3, as DNA: TGTGCCAGCTACCCCCTCGGGACAGTCCAAGAGACCCAGTACTTC.

This clone was observed a handful of times. The rearrangement uses TRBV19 and TRBJ2-6; perhaps TRBD1 as D (6 bases). V shed 6 bases and J shed 0 bases, with 6 bases lying between them. Germline V gene sequence: CDR1 LNHDA, CDR2 SQIVND (reference sequence). This CDR3 spans 14 amino acids. The CDR3 loop is CASRDSSGANVLTF. CDR3 nucleotides: TGTGCCAGTAGGGACAGCTCTGGGGCCAACGTCCTGACTTTC.

The chain links TRBV2 to TRBJ2-7, with D possibly TRBD1 on 5 matching bases. Germline loops: CDR1 SNHLY, CDR2 FYNNEI. The CDR3 is made up of 14 amino acids. Trimming shortened V by 4 bases and J by 2 bases, and 12 bases separated the two germline ends. The CDR3 DNA sequence: TGTGCCAGCAGTGTCTTTGGGGCCGCCTACGAGCAGTACTTC. It codes for CASSVFGAAYEQYF.

This rearrangement joins TRBV28 to TRBJ2-7; 8 bases map to TRBD1. The CDR3 is made up of 15 amino acids. CDR1 is MDHEN, CDR2 SYDVKM, per germline. V was pared by 5 bases and J by 2 bases, with 8 bases of the junction left unmatched. The CDR3 region has the DNA TGTGCCAGCAGTGGCCGGGACAGGATGACCTACGAGCAGTACTTC. Translating gives CASSGRDRMTYEQYF.

This chain connects TRBV7-3 to TRBJ1-1; no definite D call. Trimming removed 5 bases at V and 0 bases at J, with 7 bases between. Looked up from germline, CDR1 is SGHTA and CDR2 is FQGTGA. The CDR3 sequence is 13 residues long. In nucleotides, the CDR3 is TGTGCCAGCAGCGCGCTATTGAACACTGAAGCTTTCTTT. Protein: CASSALLNTEAFF.